This T cell receptor beta chain was sequenced during a study of radiation and T cells in renal cell carcinoma. As to time point: blood 2 weeks post-SBRT. The treatment: 15 Gy SBRT to primary tumor, nephrectomy 4 weeks later. CDR1 and CDR2 (germline): MRHNA, SNTAGT. Trimming cost V 5 bases and J 8 bases; bases outside gene matches: 3. The CDR3 length is 13 residues. The protocol was immunoSEQ multiplex PCR, while the TCRdb copy is restricted to in-frame clones and leaves out a portion. The sample consists of some 72,000 clones, 82% of them appearing once. This clonotype was sampled from a man between 60 and 75 years old with renal cell carcinoma. This chain uses TRBV6-4 with TRBJ2-1; 10 bases fit TRBD1. The input for sequencing was blood, taken from a patient whose treatment included radiotherapy and nephrectomy. The CDR3 region is CASSQTGGYEQFF. The CDR3, as DNA: TGTGCCAGCAGTCAGACAGGGGGCTATGAGCAGTTCTTC.